This T cell receptor beta chain is from a study of cytomegalovirus exposure and HLA in healthy donors. Overall study context: From donors who were HLA-typed, an early data release held 80 million or so unique TCRs. Study-wide findings and caveats: Immune exposure data for these donors was limited to CMV serostatus.

CDR1 SGHAT and CDR2 FQNNGV come from the germline V gene. Between the trimmed V and J ends, which lost 4 bases and 6 bases, there was a span of 7 bases. CDR3 length: 12 residues. For this clone: Its antigen is not known.

Vbeta (60) and Jbeta (13) primers were used in the PCR. Produced via immunoSEQ multiplex PCR; TCRdb's table is partial and in-frame only. Seen here are 170,000 or so clones, under 90% observed once, and the top ten hold under 5%. This receptor was obtained from a man aged 18 to 30 in good health and CMV-seronegative. The sequencing input was PBMCs. The chain employs TRBV11-2 and TRBJ2-1, with D hard to call. In nucleotides, the CDR3 is TGTGCCAGCAGCTCGAACAGCAATGAGCAGTTCTTC. It specifies CASSSNSNEQFF.